Described below is a single T cell receptor beta chain sequence and its context. The CDR3 consists of 13 residues. Per germline, CDR1 SGHDT and CDR2 YYEEEE. J gave up 3 bases and V 2 bases, and 2 bases lay outside the gene matches. This sample is drawn from a study of T-cell memory formation after mild COVID-19. MiXCR, applied by TCRdb to the 5' RACE reads, yields one record per CDR3 protein. The sample yields roughly 310,000 distinct CDR3 sequences, roughly 15% seen once. This rearrangement joins TRBV5-6 to TRBJ2-7, with TRBD1 matching over 7 bases. Sequenced material: PBMCs or a T cell subset sorted from them (not recorded which). The sequence was obtained from a man aged 18 to 30 who had mild COVID-19 (a few samples of this study predate the infection). Cell type and time point are not known. Here the CDR3 DNA reads TGTGCCAGCAGCTTCAGGGGGTTCTACGAGCAGTACTTC. As protein: CASSFRGFYEQYF.